The 26 T cell receptor beta chains below come from one sample, sequenced in a study of shared clonotypes between healthy human individuals. Clones were read by immunoSEQ multiplex PCR, and TCRdb kept only the in-frame ones, dropping some. The table lists more than 2,000,000 clones, about 92% of them singletons. Source material: naive CD4+ T cells from PBMCs. As for subset: CD45RA+ positively selected. Receptor source: a man between 18 and 29 years old in good health. Some clones in this sample may be carry-over from other donors' samples.

The V call is TRBV6-5, the J call TRBJ1-1; possibly TRBD1 for D (5 bases). The germline V gene encodes CDR1 MNHEY and CDR2 SVGAGI. The CDR3 has 15 residues. Trimming shortened V by 5 bases and J by 10 bases, and 23 bases separated the two germline ends. The chain's CDR3 is CASSLGGWGAGGAFF. CDR3 nucleotides: TGTGCCAGCAGTCTTGGGGGTTGGGGTGCGGGCGGAGCTTTCTTT.

The chain links TRBV27 to TRBJ2-2; TRBD2 matches 11 bases. The V gene end was trimmed by 5 bases and the J gene end by 8 bases; junction bases not matched to a gene: 4. The CDR3 sequence is 14 residues long. In germline, CDR1 is MNHEY, CDR2 SMNVEV (reference sequence). DNA of the CDR3: TGTGCCAGCAGTAGACTAGCGGGACGGGGGGAGCTGTTTTTT. Amino acid sequence: CASSRLAGRGELFF.

The V call is TRBV25-1, the J call TRBJ1-5; 8 nucleotides align to TRBD1. Per germline, CDR1 MGHDK and CDR2 SYGVNS. This CDR3 has 16 amino acids. Germline trimming cut 8 bases from V and 3 bases from J; bases unmatched to any gene: 12. CDR3 in amino acids: CASQTSGTGDNQPQHF. CDR3 in DNA: TGTGCCAGCCAAACGTCGGGGACAGGAGACAATCAGCCCCAGCATTTT.

The V gene is TRBV5-1, the J gene TRBJ1-5; D remains ambiguous. Trimming shortened V by 2 bases and J by 5 bases, and 14 bases separated the two germline ends. The length of the CDR3 is 15 residues. Germline V gives CDR1 SGHRS, CDR2 YFSETQ. CDR3 residues: CASSFDGSYDQPQHF. The CDR3 region has the DNA TGCGCCAGCAGCTTTGACGGGTCATACGATCAGCCCCAGCATTTT.

This clone was picked up one time. V usage is TRBV15 and J usage is TRBJ2-7, with TRBD1 matching 8 bases. Germline CDR1 and CDR2: LNHNV and YYDKDF (reference sequence). The CDR3 runs to 16 residues. J was trimmed by 0 bases and V by 3 bases; bases with no gene match: 7. For the CDR3, the DNA is TGTGCCACCAGCAGGGACAGGGCCCGGGTCTCCTACGAGCAGTACTTC. This translates into CATSRDRARVSYEQYF.

The chain links TRBV5-4 to TRBJ2-7; maybe TRBD1 (5 bases). The CDR3 is 15 residues long. Germline CDR1 SGHNT, CDR2 YYREEE (reference sequence). The V gene lost 4 bases and the J gene lost 2 bases, with 16 bases spanning the gap. CDR3 sequence reads: CASSPFTGDPYEQYF. The CDR3 DNA reads as TGTGCCAGCAGCCCCTTCACAGGAGACCCCTACGAGCAGTACTTC. The full variable domain, in which reference TRBV5-4 and TRBJ2-7 provide the parts outside the CDR3, is ETGVTQSPTHLIKTRGQQVTLRCSSQSGHNTVSWYQQALGQGPQFIFQYYREEENGRGNFPPRFSGLQFPNYSSELNVNALELDDSALYLCASSPFTGDPYEQYFGPGTRLTVT.

J is TRBJ1-4 and V is TRBV6-5; D gene unclear. Trimming took 6 bases from V and 12 from J, leaving 20 bases between them. This CDR3 spans 14 amino acids. Looked up from germline, CDR1 is MNHEY and CDR2 is SVGAGI. The CDR3 DNA sequence: TGTGCCAGCAGGCCCATCGCCGCCCTTGGGGAACTGTTTTTT. Residues: CASRPIAALGELFF.

The gene calls are TRBV18 and TRBJ2-7; the D gene could be TRBD1 or TRBD2 (5 bases each). This CDR3 spans 14 amino acids. Deletions cut 6 bases from V and 1 base from J, with 13 bases between. Germline V gene data show CDR1 as KGHSH and CDR2 as LQKENI. CDR3 in amino acids: CASSPGSPSYEQYF. The CDR3 nucleotides are TGTGCCAGCTCGCCAGGGAGTCCATCCTACGAGCAGTACTTC. Together with reference TRBV18 and TRBJ2-7, the CDR3 gives the full variable domain: NAGVMQNPRHLVRRRGQEARLRCSPMKGHSHVYWYRQLPEEGLKFMVYLQKENIIDESGMPKERFSAEFPKEGPSILRIQQVVRGDSAAYFCASSPGSPSYEQYFGPGTRLTVT.

This clone was seen once. V gene TRBV6-1 combines with J gene TRBJ1-1; TRBD1 is a possible D gene (6 bases). CDR3 size: 13 residues. V shed 5 bases and J shed 11 bases, with 18 bases lying between them. Looked up from germline, CDR1 is MNHNS and CDR2 is SASEGT. The DNA for the CDR3 is TGTGCCAGCAGTATAGACAGGCCCTTGAAGGCTTTCTTT. The encoded protein is CASSIDRPLKAFF.

The rearrangement links TRBV11-3 to TRBJ2-1; D may be TRBD1 or TRBD2 (5 bases each). V lost 4 bases and J 5 bases, leaving 21 bases between the germline ends. The CDR3 consists of 17 residues. Germline values: CDR1 SGHNT, CDR2 YENEEA. The CDR3 DNA reads as TGTGCCAGCAGCTCCAGATGGGGGTTGACTGGGGACAATGAGCAGTTCTTC. It codes for CASSSRWGLTGDNEQFF.

This CDR3 is CASSMRGDGNEKLFF. The CDR3 bases are TGTGCCAGTAGTATGAGGGGAGACGGTAATGAAAAACTGTTTTTT. The rearrangement uses TRBV19 and TRBJ1-4; D might be TRBD1 (5 bases). Germline CDR1 reads LNHDA; CDR2 reads SQIVND (reference sequence). Deletions cut 3 bases from V and 4 bases from J, with 12 bases between. This CDR3 has 15 residues. The full variable domain, with the rest looked up from reference TRBV19 and TRBJ1-4, is DGGITQSPKYLFRKEGQNVTLSCEQNLNHDAMYWYRQDPGQGLRLIYYSQIVNDFQKGDIAEGYSVSREKKESFPLTVTSAQKNPTAFYLCASSMRGDGNEKLFFGSGTQLSVL.

With regard to this clone: Other DNA variants within this sample encode the same CDR3. The chain uses TRBV5-1 and TRBJ1-3, with D maybe TRBD1 (5 bases). The CDR3 sequence is 15 residues long. Germline values: CDR1 SGHRS, CDR2 YFSETQ. V was trimmed by 0 bases and J by 4 bases, leaving 11 bases between them. The CDR3 DNA is TGCGCCAGCAGCTTGGGCCCAGGGTCGGGAAACACCATATATTTT. Residues: CASSLGPGSGNTIYF.

The V and J genes are TRBV19 and TRBJ1-2, with TRBD1 matching 7 bases. The CDR3 runs to 13 residues. CDR1 LNHDA and CDR2 SQIVND come from the germline V gene (reference sequence). V gave up 6 bases and J gave up 4 bases; unmatched junction bases: 5. CDR3 loop: CASRVTGVYGYTF. DNA for the CDR3: TGTGCCAGTAGGGTAACAGGGGTCTATGGCTACACCTTC.

This chain links TRBV5-1 with TRBJ2-3; D perhaps matches TRBD2 (5 bases). Trimming cost V 4 bases and J 2 bases, with 14 bases left between them. The CDR3 is 15 amino acids. CDR1 SGHRS and CDR2 YFSETQ come from the germline V gene. Here the CDR3 DNA reads TGCGCCAGCAGCCCCTCCCCGGGAACCACAGATACGCAGTATTTT. Its protein product is CASSPSPGTTDTQYF.

V gene TRBV5-1 combines with J gene TRBJ2-1; 12 bases map to TRBD1. In germline, CDR1 is SGHRS, CDR2 YFSETQ. The CDR3 runs 14 residues. With 4 bases clipped from V and 7 bases from J, the junction kept 3 bases outside the gene matches. In DNA, the CDR3 is TGCGCCAGCAGCCGGGACAGGGGGCGAAATGAGCAGTTCTTC. Its translation is CASSRDRGRNEQFF.

The CDR3 loop reads CASSWGGLGYYEQYF. The DNA for the CDR3 is TGTGCCAGCAGTTGGGGGGGGCTGGGCTACTACGAGCAGTACTTC. The rearrangement links TRBV6-6 to TRBJ2-7; a weak D match, TRBD2 (7 bases). The V gene's germline CDR1 is MNHNY and CDR2 SVGAGI (reference sequence). V gave up 4 bases and J gave up 3 bases, with 16 bases separating them. This CDR3 comprises 15 residues.

V usage is TRBV7-3 and J usage is TRBJ2-1; D ambiguous. The CDR3 totals 13 residues. The germline gives CDR1 SGHTA, CDR2 FQGTGA. V was shortened by 3 bases and J by 8 bases, with 11 bases between the two germline ends. The CDR3 sequence is CASSFDVNYEQFF. CDR3 nucleotide sequence: TGTGCCAGCAGCTTTGACGTGAACTATGAGCAGTTCTTC.

With respect to this clone: Other DNA sequences in the sample encode the same CDR3. V and J are TRBV6-1 and TRBJ1-5; D is undetermined. Germline-derived CDR1 and CDR2 are MNHNS and SASEGT. Deletions cut 1 base from V and 2 bases from J, with 3 bases between. This CDR3 comprises 13 residues. The CDR3 bases are TGTGCCAGCAGTGAAGTCGGCAATCAGCCCCAGCATTTT. The encoded protein is CASSEVGNQPQHF.

About this clone: This specimen includes other DNA sequences encoding the same CDR3. The chain is built from TRBV2 and TRBJ1-5; the D gene is possibly TRBD1 (5 bases). The germline CDR1 and CDR2 sequences are SNHLY and FYNNEI. Deletions cut 6 bases from V and 4 bases from J, with 10 bases between. The CDR3 has 13 residues. The CDR3 DNA is TGTGCCAGCAGCAGGGACCGTAATCAGCCCCAGCATTTT. Residues: CASSRDRNQPQHF.

The chain employs TRBV28 and TRBJ1-4, with D tentatively TRBD1 (5 bases). The CDR3 runs 14 residues. Per germline, CDR1 MDHEN and CDR2 SYDVKM. The germline V and J ends were trimmed by 2 bases and 10 bases, with 14 bases remaining between them. CDR3: CASSLEGLWGKLFF. The CDR3 coding sequence is TGTGCCAGCAGTTTAGAGGGACTCTGGGGAAAACTGTTTTTT.

The chain carries TRBV15 and TRBJ1-2; D possibly corresponds to TRBD1 (6 bases). Germline CDR1 and CDR2: LNHNV and YYDKDF (reference sequence). Trimming left V 1 base short and J 6 bases short, with 12 bases between. CDR3 size: 14 residues. CDR3: CATSRGGGFDGYTF. For the CDR3, the DNA is TGTGCCACCAGCAGAGGTGGGGGCTTCGATGGCTACACCTTC.

CDR3 bases: TGTGCCAGCAGGGGGGACAGAGCCCCTTTCTCCTACAATGAGCAGTTCTTC. Translation gives CASRGDRAPFSYNEQFF. V gene TRBV2 combines with J gene TRBJ2-1; 7 bases line up with TRBD1. CDR3 length: 17 residues. Germline-derived CDR1 and CDR2 are SNHLY and FYNNEI. V trimming: 6 bases; J trimming: 0 bases; junction bases outside the gene matches: 11.

The CDR3 sequence is CASSLTPGTRLTDTQYF. The DNA of the CDR3 is TGTGCCAGCAGCTTAACGCCCGGGACACGGCTCACAGATACGCAGTATTTT. The chain uses TRBV7-2 and TRBJ2-3; D perhaps matches TRBD1 (6 bases). Trimming removed 2 bases from V and 2 bases from J, with 17 bases in between. The CDR3 spans 17 residues. Looked up from germline, CDR1 is SGHTA and CDR2 is FQGNSA.

V gene TRBV5-8 combines with J gene TRBJ2-3; no reliable D call. CDR1 and CDR2 from the germline V gene are SGHTS and YDEGEE. Deletions cut 0 bases from V and 2 bases from J, with 7 bases between. The CDR3 spans 14 residues. The CDR3 here is CASSLEYVTDTQYF. CDR3 sequence (DNA): TGTGCCAGCAGCTTGGAGTATGTCACAGATACGCAGTATTTT.

The chain links TRBV5-4 to TRBJ2-5; D might be TRBD1 (6 bases). The CDR3 spans 16 residues. The germline V and J ends were trimmed by 4 bases and 2 bases, with 18 bases remaining between them. CDR1 is SGHNT and CDR2 is YYREEE in the germline V gene (reference sequence). This chain's CDR3 is CASSLTGTPGQETQYF. In nucleotides, the CDR3 is TGTGCCAGCAGCCTGACTGGGACACCTGGACAAGAGACCCAGTACTTC. Full variable domain (missing parts from reference TRBV5-4 and TRBJ2-5): ETGVTQSPTHLIKTRGQQVTLRCSSQSGHNTVSWYQQALGQGPQFIFQYYREEENGRGNFPPRFSGLQFPNYSSELNVNALELDDSALYLCASSLTGTPGQETQYFGPGTRLLVL.

The chain joins TRBV29-1 to TRBJ2-1; 8 bases map to TRBD2. CDR1 is SQVTM and CDR2 is ANQGSEA in the germline V gene. The CDR3 totals 15 residues. The V and J ends lost 8 bases and 0 bases, in that order; junction bases with no gene match: 9. CDR3: CSLSGTTGSYNEQFF. The CDR3 coding sequence is TGCAGCCTTAGCGGGACCACTGGCTCCTACAATGAGCAGTTCTTC.